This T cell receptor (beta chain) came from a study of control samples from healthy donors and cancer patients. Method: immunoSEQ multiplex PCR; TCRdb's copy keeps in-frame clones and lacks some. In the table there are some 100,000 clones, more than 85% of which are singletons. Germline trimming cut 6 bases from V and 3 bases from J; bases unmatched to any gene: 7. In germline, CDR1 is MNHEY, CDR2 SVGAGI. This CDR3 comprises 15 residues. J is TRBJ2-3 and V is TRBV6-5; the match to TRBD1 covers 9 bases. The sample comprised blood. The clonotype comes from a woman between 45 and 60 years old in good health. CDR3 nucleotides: TGTGCCAGCAGACAACCGACAGGGGGAACAGATACGCAGTATTTT. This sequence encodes CASRQPTGGTDTQYF.